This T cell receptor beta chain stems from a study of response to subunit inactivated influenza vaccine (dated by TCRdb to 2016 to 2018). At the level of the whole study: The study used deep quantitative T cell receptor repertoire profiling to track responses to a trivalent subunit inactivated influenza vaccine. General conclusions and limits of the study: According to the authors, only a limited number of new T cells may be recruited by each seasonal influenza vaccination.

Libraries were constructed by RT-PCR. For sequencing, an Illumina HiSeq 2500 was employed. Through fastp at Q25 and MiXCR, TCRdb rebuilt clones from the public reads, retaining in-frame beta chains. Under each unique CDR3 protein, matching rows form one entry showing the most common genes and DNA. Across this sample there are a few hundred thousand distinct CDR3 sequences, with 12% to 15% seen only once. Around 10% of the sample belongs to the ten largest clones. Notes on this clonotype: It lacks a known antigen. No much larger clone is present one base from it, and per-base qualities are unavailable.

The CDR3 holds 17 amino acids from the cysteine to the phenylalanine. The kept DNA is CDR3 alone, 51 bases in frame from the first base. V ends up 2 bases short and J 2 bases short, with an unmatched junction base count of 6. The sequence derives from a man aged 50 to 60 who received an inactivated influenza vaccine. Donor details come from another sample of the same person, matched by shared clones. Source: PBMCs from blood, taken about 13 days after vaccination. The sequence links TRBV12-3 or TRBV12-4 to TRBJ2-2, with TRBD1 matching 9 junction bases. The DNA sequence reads TGTGCCAGCAGTTTAACCTACAGGGGGCCCAACACCGGGGAGCTGTTTTTT. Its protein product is CASSLTYRGPNTGELFF.